Below, 32 T cell receptor beta chains from the same sample are listed, as sequenced in a study of blood T cell repertoires in COVID-19. TCRdb's table, derived via immunoSEQ multiplex PCR, lists solely in-frame clones and lacks some. The table has roughly 400,000 clones, 87% seen once. Material: peripheral blood. These receptors all come from a woman aged 60-75 years with COVID-19, enrolled during active disease.

The gene calls are TRBV2 and TRBJ1-2, with 8 bases fitting TRBD1. V dropped 7 bases and J dropped 3; count of bases not matched to a gene: 7. CDR1 and CDR2 from the germline V gene are SNHLY and FYNNEI. This CDR3 comprises 14 residues. The DNA of the CDR3 is TGTGCCAGCAAGAACCAGGGGGCTGACTATGGCTACACCTTC. Translation gives CASKNQGADYGYTF.

V is TRBV6-2 or TRBV6-3 and J is TRBJ1-6; D is unresolved. Looked up from germline, CDR1 is MNHEY and CDR2 is SVGEGT. CDR3 length: 19 residues. Trimming removed 3 bases from V and 4 bases from J, with 22 bases in between. CDR3 region: CASSYSEYAGKEYNSPLHF. The CDR3 coding sequence is TGTGCCAGCAGTTATAGCGAATATGCGGGGAAGGAATATAATTCACCCCTCCACTTT.

The rearrangement joins TRBV14 to TRBJ2-1, with D unresolved. Trimming shortened V by 4 bases and J by 7 bases, and 5 bases separated the two germline ends. The V gene's germline CDR1 is SGHDN and CDR2 FVKESK. The CDR3 runs to 11 residues. DNA for the CDR3: TGTGCCAGCAGCCCTCGGAATGAGCAGTTCTTC. It specifies CASSPRNEQFF.

This clone showed up just a few times. The genes are TRBV28 and TRBJ1-3, with 10 bases that match TRBD1. This CDR3 region has 17 residues. J was trimmed by 4 bases and V by 2 bases; bases with no gene match: 8. Germline V gene data show CDR1 as MDHEN and CDR2 as SYDVKM. CDR3 DNA sequence: TGTGCCAGCAGTTTAGGGGGACAGGGGCGTTCGGGAAACACCATATATTTT. As protein: CASSLGGQGRSGNTIYF.

CDR3 amino acids: CASSGGDSLLPYNEQFF. CDR3 DNA: TGTGCCAGTAGCGGGGGGGACTCACTCCTTCCCTACAATGAGCAGTTCTTC. The chain joins TRBV28 to TRBJ2-1; 11 bases match TRBD2. This CDR3 is 17 amino acids long. Germline V CDR1 and CDR2: MDHEN, SYDVKM. Unmatched junction bases numbered 12, after V lost 9 bases and J lost 2 bases.

The gene calls are TRBV13 and TRBJ2-1, with 12 bases that match TRBD2. This CDR3 spans 17 amino acids. The germline gives CDR1 PRHDT, CDR2 FYEKMQ (reference sequence). J was trimmed by 2 bases and V by 5 bases; bases with no gene match: 7. The CDR3 region has the DNA TGTGCCAGCAGCACCACCCTAGCGGGGGGGCCCTACAATGAGCAGTTCTTC. Amino acids: CASSTTLAGGPYNEQFF.

V is TRBV6-5 and J is TRBJ2-2; TRBD1 matches at 7 bases. With 6 bases clipped from V and 6 bases from J, the junction kept 10 bases outside the gene matches. The CDR3 consists of 15 residues. CDR1 and CDR2 from the germline V gene are MNHEY and SVGAGI. CDR3: CASRPQGQIPGELFF. The CDR3 nucleotides are TGTGCCAGCAGGCCACAGGGACAGATCCCCGGGGAGCTGTTTTTT.

This sequence joins TRBV18 and TRBJ2-6, with D perhaps TRBD2 (5 bases). CDR3 size: 19 residues. CDR1 and CDR2 (germline): KGHSH, LQKENI. V lost 1 base and J 2 bases, leaving 18 bases between the germline ends. CDR3 sequence (DNA): TGTGCCAGCTCACCACAACCGATTAAAGGAGGAGCTGGGGCCAACGTCCTGACTTTC. Amino acids: CASSPQPIKGGAGANVLTF.

This chain links TRBV6-6 with TRBJ1-6; 10 bases fit TRBD1. CDR1 and CDR2 (germline): MNHNY, SVGAGI (reference sequence). The J segment lost 4 bases and the V segment lost 1 base, leaving 1 base of the junction unmatched. CDR3 length equals 16 residues. CDR3 nucleotides: TGTGCCAGCAGTTACTTGGGACAGGGGTATAATTCACCCCTCCACTTT. Translating gives CASSYLGQGYNSPLHF.

The chain has TRBV18 and TRBJ2-7; 10 bases map to TRBD2. Per germline, CDR1 KGHSH and CDR2 LQKENI. With 3 bases clipped from V and 2 bases from J, the junction kept 4 bases outside the gene matches. This CDR3 is 15 amino acids long. CDR3 nucleotide sequence: TGTGCCAGCTCACCCCAAGCGGGGGGGCCCTACGAGCAGTACTTC. Its protein product is CASSPQAGGPYEQYF.

This chain uses TRBV6-1 with TRBJ1-1; D perhaps matches TRBD1 (5 bases). V was pared by 4 bases and J by 0 bases, with 15 bases between. Germline CDR1 MNHNS, CDR2 SASEGT. The CDR3 runs to 16 residues. CDR3 bases: TGTGCCAGCAGTGTGGCAGGGAGGTTCATGAACACTGAAGCTTTCTTT. Its translation: CASSVAGRFMNTEAFF.

CDR3 loop: CASRYLAGPSTDTQYF. In DNA, the CDR3 is TGCGCCAGCAGATACTTAGCGGGGCCAAGCACAGATACGCAGTATTTT. This sequence joins TRBV5-1 and TRBJ2-3; TRBD2 agrees at 8 bases. The length of the CDR3 is 16 residues. Germline V gene data show CDR1 as SGHRS and CDR2 as YFSETQ. The trim removed 5 bases at V and 0 bases at J, leaving 8 bases unmatched. Together with reference TRBV5-1 and TRBJ2-3, the CDR3 gives the full variable domain: KAGVTQTPRYLIKTRGQQVTLSCSPISGHRSVSWYQQTPGQGLQFLFEYFSETQRNKGNFPGRFSGRQFSNSRSEMNVSTLELGDSALYLCASRYLAGPSTDTQYFGPGTRLTVL.

This rearrangement joins TRBV27 to TRBJ1-5, with D uncertain. The CDR3 runs 14 residues. Germline-derived CDR1 and CDR2 are MNHEY and SMNVEV (reference sequence). V was trimmed by 3 bases and J by 3 bases, leaving 9 bases between them. CDR3: CASSFLRDNQPQHF. The CDR3 bases are TGTGCCAGCAGTTTCCTACGGGACAATCAGCCCCAGCATTTT.

The V gene is TRBV20-1, the J gene TRBJ2-7, with TRBD2 matching 7 bases. CDR3 length: 13 residues. Losses at the gene ends were 3 bases for V and 4 bases for J; bases not matched to a gene: 6. Germline CDR1 is DFQATT and CDR2 is SNEGSKA (reference sequence). In DNA form, the CDR3 reads TGCAGTGCTAGTGATGGGGGGGTTTACGAGCAGTACTTC. It is translated as CSASDGGVYEQYF.

The chain has TRBV6-5 and TRBJ1-1; TRBD1 might be the D (5 bases). Germline lookup yields CDR1 MNHEY and CDR2 SVGAGI. This CDR3 spans 14 amino acids. Trimming stripped 3 bases from V and 1 base from J, with 9 bases between. CDR3 nucleotide sequence: TGTGCCAGCAGTTATGACAGTTGGAACACTGAAGCTTTCTTT. It codes for CASSYDSWNTEAFF.

The rearrangement joins TRBV28 to TRBJ1-3; D gene unclear. CDR1 is MDHEN, CDR2 SYDVKM, per germline. The CDR3 length is 11 residues. V was cut by 7 bases and J by 3 bases, with 4 bases left in between. Here the CDR3 reads CASTGGNTIYF. For the CDR3, the DNA is TGTGCCAGCACCGGTGGAAACACCATATATTTT.

This sequence joins TRBV5-1 and TRBJ2-5; 8 bases agree with TRBD2. The CDR3 loop spans 18 amino acids. Trimming removed 0 bases from V and 2 bases from J; junction bases left unmatched: 12. Germline V gene sequence: CDR1 SGHRS, CDR2 YFSETQ. The CDR3 DNA sequence: TGCGCCAGCAGCTTGGGGAAGAGTAGCGGGGAGTTACAAGAGACCCAGTACTTC. Residues: CASSLGKSSGELQETQYF.

The chain carries TRBV27 and TRBJ1-4; no clear D. The CDR3 totals 15 residues. V was pared by 5 bases and J by 8 bases, with 18 bases between. Per the germline V gene, CDR1 is MNHEY and CDR2 is SMNVEV (reference sequence). CDR3 sequence: CASSPLRQIEEKLFF. The DNA for the CDR3 is TGTGCCAGCAGTCCCCTCAGACAAATAGAAGAAAAACTGTTTTTT. Combining the CDR3 with reference TRBV27 and TRBJ1-4 gives the whole variable domain EAQVTQNPRYLITVTGKKLTVTCSQNMNHEYMSWYRQDPGLGLRQIYYSMNVEVTDKGDVPEGYKVSRKEKRNFPLILESPSPNQTSLYFCASSPLRQIEEKLFFGSGTQLSVL.

The genes are TRBV30 and TRBJ2-1, with D tentatively TRBD1 (6 bases). The V end lost 1 base, the J end lost 0 bases, and 13 bases lay between the germline ends. Germline V gene sequence: CDR1 GTSNPN, CDR2 SVGIG (reference sequence). The CDR3 consists of 16 residues. The CDR3 region has the DNA TGTGCCTGGAGTGCCGGACAGCTTAGCTCCTACAATGAGCAGTTCTTC. Amino acids: CAWSAGQLSSYNEQFF.

CDR3 in amino acids: CATSRKSSDTEAFF. CDR3 in DNA: TGTGCCACCAGCAGAAAGAGTAGCGACACTGAAGCTTTCTTT. V and J are TRBV15 and TRBJ1-1; D is undetermined. Trimming pared 2 bases from V and 3 bases from J, leaving 10 bases between. CDR1 LNHNV and CDR2 YYDKDF come from the germline V gene (reference sequence). The length of the CDR3 is 14 residues.

The sample holds a few counts of this clone. Other DNA sequences in this specimen translate into the identical CDR3. The chain uses TRBV5-1 and TRBJ1-4; D may be TRBD1 (6 bases). The CDR3 has 15 amino acids. Germline V gives CDR1 SGHRS, CDR2 YFSETQ. The V end lost 0 bases, the J end lost 3 bases, and 9 bases lay between the germline ends. CDR3 bases: TGCGCCAGCAGCTTGGTTGGACAGCCTAATGAAAAACTGTTTTTT. This sequence encodes CASSLVGQPNEKLFF.

This clone was counted only a few times. J is TRBJ1-1 and V is TRBV10-2, with D possibly matching TRBD1 (6 bases). The CDR3 runs to 17 residues. Germline assignment: CDR1 WSHSY and CDR2 SAAADI. V was cut by 3 bases and J by 1 base, with 18 bases left in between. The CDR3 DNA follows: TGCGCCAGCAGTGAATACACAGGGAATCGGGGGAACACTGAAGCTTTCTTT. This codes for CASSEYTGNRGNTEAFF.

V is TRBV10-3 and J is TRBJ2-7, with D uncertain. Trimming pared 0 bases from V and 0 bases from J, leaving 9 bases between. The CDR3 loop spans 15 amino acids. Germline-derived CDR1 and CDR2 are ENHRY and SYGVKD. The CDR3 coding sequence is TGTGCCATCAGTGAGTCTCAGGTTGGCTCCTACGAGCAGTACTTC. Its protein product is CAISESQVGSYEQYF.

This chain joins TRBV24-1 and TRBJ2-7, with D tentatively TRBD2 (7 bases). V was clipped by 4 bases and J by 0 bases, with 12 bases between them. Germline-derived CDR1 and CDR2 are KGHDR and SFDVKD. This CDR3 spans 15 amino acids. The CDR3 region has the DNA TGTGCCACCAGTGAAGGGGGGGCTGGCTCCTACGAGCAGTACTTC. This sequence encodes CATSEGGAGSYEQYF.

This clone showed up just once. The CDR3 DNA reads as TGTGCCAGCAGTGCATCCGGGACAGGGGGCTGGTATGGCTACACCTTC. Translated: CASSASGTGGWYGYTF. The genes are TRBV6-4 and TRBJ1-2; 12 positions agree with TRBD1. The CDR3 covers 16 residues. Per the germline V gene, CDR1 is MRHNA and CDR2 is SNTAGT. Unmatched junction bases numbered 8, after V lost 4 bases and J lost 5 bases.

This sequence joins TRBV27 and TRBJ2-5, with 11 bases that match TRBD1. Per germline, CDR1 MNHEY and CDR2 SMNVEV (reference sequence). CDR3 length: 16 amino acids. With 1 base clipped from V and 5 bases from J, the junction kept 6 bases outside the gene matches. CDR3 region: CASSLFGTGGWETQYF. The CDR3 nucleotides are TGTGCCAGCAGTTTATTTGGGACAGGGGGTTGGGAGACCCAGTACTTC.

The chain carries TRBV18 and TRBJ1-2, with 9 positions matching TRBD1. This CDR3 contains 14 residues. The J segment lost 4 bases and the V segment lost 0 bases, leaving 0 bases of the junction unmatched. CDR1 is KGHSH and CDR2 is LQKENI in the germline V gene. CDR3 protein: CASSPPGQGYGYTF. DNA for the CDR3: TGTGCCAGCTCACCACCGGGACAGGGCTATGGCTACACCTTC. Full variable domain (rest looked up from reference TRBV18 and TRBJ1-2): NAGVMQNPRHLVRRRGQEARLRCSPMKGHSHVYWYRQLPEEGLKFMVYLQKENIIDESGMPKERFSAEFPKEGPSILRIQQVVRGDSAAYFCASSPPGQGYGYTFGSGTRLTVV.

The chain combines TRBV18 with TRBJ2-2; the match to TRBD1 covers 7 bases. The CDR3 has 15 residues. The ends lost 3 bases at V and 6 bases at J; junction bases unmatched: 7. Germline V gives CDR1 KGHSH, CDR2 LQKENI. Here the CDR3 DNA reads TGTGCCAGCTCACCCCGACAGGGTCGGGCCGGGGAGCTGTTTTTT. Its translation: CASSPRQGRAGELFF.

CDR3 protein: CASTQGDHNQPQHF. The CDR3 region has the DNA TGTGCCAGCACCCAAGGAGACCATAATCAGCCCCAGCATTTT. This chain uses TRBV28 with TRBJ1-5; D is uncertain. The CDR3 contains 14 residues. Trimming removed 7 bases from V and 4 bases from J, with 14 bases in between. From germline, CDR1 is MDHEN and CDR2 SYDVKM.

The rearrangement joins TRBV5-4 to TRBJ2-1; D may be TRBD1 (6 bases). The CDR3 is made up of 15 amino acids. The germline V gene has CDR1 SGHNT and CDR2 YYREEE (reference sequence). V was trimmed by 4 bases and J by 4 bases, leaving 15 bases between them. In DNA form, the CDR3 reads TGTGCCAGCAGCCGGGACATAGCCAAATACAATGAGCAGTTCTTC. Translating it yields CASSRDIAKYNEQFF.

This chain joins TRBV2 and TRBJ2-5; the D gene is possibly TRBD2 (6 bases). The ends were cut back, 1 base at V and 5 bases at J, with 26 bases in the middle. This CDR3 region has 19 residues. From germline, CDR1 is SNHLY and CDR2 FYNNEI. The CDR3 here is CASSEVAWNNGGARETQYF. CDR3 nucleotides: TGTGCCAGCAGTGAAGTGGCGTGGAATAACGGGGGAGCTCGGGAGACCCAGTACTTC.

This rearrangement joins TRBV5-1 to TRBJ2-5; 9 bases are shared with TRBD1. The V and J ends lost 2 bases and 6 bases, in that order; junction bases with no gene match: 8. The CDR3 loop spans 15 amino acids. Germline CDR1 is SGHRS and CDR2 is YFSETQ. In nucleotides, the CDR3 is TGCGCCAGCAGCTTCGGTGAGGGACAGGGTCAGACCCAGTACTTC. This encodes CASSFGEGQGQTQYF.